Shown below are 29 T cell receptor beta chains from a single sample sequenced in a study of shared clonotypes between healthy human individuals. Some clones are missing from TCRdb's copy, which holds only in-frame ones; the method was immunoSEQ multiplex PCR. The sample shows about 2 million clones, about 95% of them seen only once. Naivety among CD8 cells was defined by CD45RO negativity and positive CCR7 selection, thereby excluding terminally differentiated effector memory CD45RA+ cells. Sequenced: naive CD8+ T cells sorted from blood. Every receptor here comes from a man between 18 and 29 years old in good health.

The rearrangement joins TRBV11-2 to TRBJ1-2; maybe TRBD1 (5 bases). This CDR3 contains 16 residues. The germline V gene has CDR1 SGHAT and CDR2 FQNNGV. V was trimmed by 0 bases and J by 1 base, leaving 12 bases between them. This CDR3 is CASSLDSAGYNYGYTF. CDR3 nucleotide sequence: TGTGCCAGCAGCTTAGATTCGGCAGGGTATAACTATGGCTACACCTTC.

As concerns this clone: The same CDR3 also results from other DNA sequences found in this sample. This rearrangement joins TRBV5-6 to TRBJ2-3; tentatively, D is TRBD1 or TRBD2 (5 bases each). CDR3 length: 13 amino acids. V dropped 2 bases and J dropped 6 bases, with 10 bases sitting between them. CDR1 SGHDT and CDR2 YYEEEE come from the germline V gene. The CDR3 DNA is TGTGCCAGCAGCTTCGGGACCCCGGATACGCAGTATTTT. As protein: CASSFGTPDTQYF.

In regard to this clone: A junction boundary mismatches the germline segment, possibly from a read error. The sample contains more than one DNA sequence encoding this CDR3. J is TRBJ2-7 and V is TRBV7-7; D is possibly TRBD1 or TRBD2 (5 bases each). Germline V gives CDR1 SSHAT, CDR2 FNYEAQ (reference sequence). CDR3 length equals 14 residues. DNA for the CDR3: TGTGCTAGCAGCTTAGGGGTGGGGAGCTACGAGCAGTACTTC. Encoded protein: CASSLGVGSYEQYF. Drawing the rest from reference TRBV7-7 and TRBJ2-7, the complete variable domain is GAGVSQSPRYKVTKRGQDVTLRCDPISSHATLYWYQQALGQGPEFLTYFNYEAQPDKSGLPSDRFSAERPEGSISTLTIQRTEQRDSAMYRCASSLGVGSYEQYFGPGTRLTVT.

This chain connects TRBV27 to TRBJ1-5; TRBD1 is a possible D gene (6 bases). Trimming removed 5 bases from V and 0 bases from J, with 8 bases in between. Looked up from germline, CDR1 is MNHEY and CDR2 is SMNVEV (reference sequence). This CDR3 has 14 residues. This chain's CDR3 is CASSNRDSNQPQHF. The CDR3 bases are TGTGCCAGCAGTAACAGGGATAGCAATCAGCCCCAGCATTTT.

The rearrangement links TRBV30 to TRBJ2-1; 10 nucleotides align to TRBD1. This CDR3 is 13 amino acids long. Germline trimming cut 4 bases from V and 8 bases from J; bases unmatched to any gene: 5. CDR1 and CDR2 (germline): GTSNPN, SVGIG (reference sequence). This CDR3 is CAWTTGGMHEQFF. In nucleotides, the CDR3 is TGTGCCTGGACGACAGGGGGCATGCATGAGCAGTTCTTC.

V is TRBV27 and J is TRBJ2-7; 7 bases map to TRBD1. The CDR3 runs to 12 residues. From germline, CDR1 is MNHEY and CDR2 SMNVEV (reference sequence). V shed 5 bases and J 11 bases; nucleotides not matched to a gene: 9. The DNA of the CDR3 is TGTGCCAGCAGTGCGGAAACAGGGGTAGAGTACTTC. Amino acid sequence: CASSAETGVEYF.

The chain links TRBV6-1 to TRBJ2-3; the match to TRBD1 covers 9 bases. The CDR3 extends over 16 amino acids. Germline CDR1 and CDR2: MNHNS and SASEGT. After removal of 1 base from V and 3 bases from J, the junction contained 5 bases not matched to a gene. This CDR3 reads CASSEGWTGVTDTQYF. DNA of the CDR3: TGTGCCAGCAGTGAAGGATGGACAGGGGTGACAGATACGCAGTATTTT.

V gene TRBV15 combines with J gene TRBJ1-2; D call uncertain. This CDR3 comprises 13 residues. The germline CDR1 and CDR2 sequences are LNHNV and YYDKDF (reference sequence). V lost 1 base and J lost 7, with 10 bases in between. Here the CDR3 reads CATSRVTVSGYTF. The CDR3 nucleotides are TGTGCCACCAGCAGAGTTACAGTATCTGGCTACACCTTC.

The rearrangement uses TRBV13 and TRBJ2-7, with 10 nucleotides matching TRBD2. J gave up 7 bases and V 4 bases, and 25 bases lay outside the gene matches. Germline V gene data show CDR1 as PRHDT and CDR2 as FYEKMQ (reference sequence). CDR3 length: 20 amino acids. DNA for the CDR3: TGTGCCAGCAGCTCACTCTCTAGCGGGGGCGACAAAAGGACGCCGGGGGAGCAGTACTTC. Translation: CASSSLSSGGDKRTPGEQYF.

The genes are TRBV10-1 and TRBJ2-1, with D possibly being TRBD2 (6 bases). This CDR3 has 14 residues. With 11 bases removed from V and 4 bases from J, the gap between germline ends came to 18 bases. Germline CDR1 reads WNHNN; CDR2 reads SYGVQD (reference sequence). The CDR3 region is CARSDQAGYNEQFF. The CDR3 nucleotides read TGCGCCCGCTCAGACCAAGCGGGTTACAATGAGCAGTTCTTC.

This clone showed up just once. This chain links TRBV9 with TRBJ2-5; 8 bases are a match to TRBD1. J lost 2 bases, V lost 4 bases, and 4 bases had no gene match. Germline-derived CDR1 and CDR2 are SGDLS and YYNGEE. This CDR3 has 14 amino acids. Written as DNA, the CDR3 is TGTGCCAGCAGCCCATGGGACAGGCAAGAGACCCAGTACTTC. Encoded protein: CASSPWDRQETQYF.

This rearrangement joins TRBV7-9 to TRBJ1-3, with D hard to call. From germline, CDR1 is SEHNR and CDR2 FQNEAQ (reference sequence). The ends were cut back, 5 bases at V and 0 bases at J, with 2 bases in the middle. The CDR3 runs to 12 residues. The CDR3 is CASSPSGNTIYF. The CDR3 DNA sequence: TGTGCCAGCAGCCCCTCTGGAAACACCATATATTTT.

About this clone itself: The same CDR3 arises from other DNA sequences in this sample as well. This chain uses TRBV11-2 with TRBJ2-5; D remains unclear. Germline CDR1 and CDR2: SGHAT and FQNNGV. V was clipped by 5 bases and J by 1 base, with 5 bases between them. CDR3 size: 12 residues. The CDR3 DNA reads as TGTGCCAGCAGCCTTCTCCAAGAGACCCAGTACTTC. The encoded protein is CASSLLQETQYF.

Turning to this clone: Distinct nucleotide sequences in the sample also encode this CDR3. The chain is built from TRBV28 and TRBJ2-7; D is uncertain. The CDR3 has 12 amino acids. Germline lookup yields CDR1 MDHEN and CDR2 SYDVKM. V lost 3 bases, J lost 2 bases, and 5 bases lay in between. CDR3 residues: CASSFTTYEQYF. The CDR3 DNA follows: TGTGCCAGCAGTTTCACAACCTACGAGCAGTACTTC.

The CDR3 spells CASRLSGPLGINEQFF. The CDR3 DNA follows: TGTGCCAGCCGCCTATCAGGGCCCCTTGGTATCAATGAGCAGTTCTTC. The chain combines TRBV5-6 with TRBJ2-1, with D possibly matching TRBD1 (5 bases). The CDR3 extends over 16 amino acids. Germline-derived CDR1 and CDR2 are SGHDT and YYEEEE. Trimming pared 7 bases from V and 6 bases from J, leaving 23 bases between.

As regards this clone: In the same sample, other DNA sequences code for this CDR3. The gene calls are TRBV9 and TRBJ2-3, with D hard to call. Trimming pared 0 bases from V and 0 bases from J, leaving 5 bases between. This CDR3 is 14 amino acids long. Germline V gene data show CDR1 as SGDLS and CDR2 as YYNGEE. The CDR3 here is CASSVGGSTDTQYF. The CDR3 coding sequence is TGTGCCAGCAGCGTAGGGGGTAGCACAGATACGCAGTATTTT.

This clone was seen only once. The chain employs TRBV2 and TRBJ1-5; weak D call: TRBD1 (6 bases). Germline CDR1 and CDR2: SNHLY and FYNNEI. V lost 7 bases, J lost 0 bases, and 13 bases lay in between. The CDR3 length is 15 residues. The CDR3 DNA sequence: TGTGCCAGCACAGGGATGGGGGCTAGCAATCAGCCCCAGCATTTT. This encodes CASTGMGASNQPQHF.

Turning to this clone: This sample also contains other DNA sequences that code for the same CDR3. This chain joins TRBV2 and TRBJ2-3, with 8 bases aligning to TRBD1. Germline V lookup: CDR1 SNHLY, CDR2 FYNNEI. CDR3 length: 14 amino acids. V lost 5 bases and J lost 3; bases outside the gene matches: 4. The CDR3 bases are TGTGCCAGCAGTCGTACAGGGGGGACAGATACGCAGTATTTT. This sequence encodes CASSRTGGTDTQYF.

The chain has TRBV6-6 and TRBJ2-5; D is possibly TRBD2 (5 bases). Looked up from germline, CDR1 is MNHNY and CDR2 is SVGAGI (reference sequence). V shed 8 bases and J shed 5 bases, with 12 bases lying between them. CDR3 length: 12 amino acids. CDR3 protein: CASEVAPETQYF. As DNA, the CDR3 is TGTGCCAGCGAAGTAGCGCCGGAGACCCAGTACTTC.

The J gene is TRBJ1-2, the V gene TRBV13; maybe TRBD1 (5 bases). CDR3 size: 14 residues. The germline V and J ends were trimmed by 5 bases and 0 bases, with 10 bases remaining between them. CDR1 PRHDT and CDR2 FYEKMQ come from the germline V gene (reference sequence). CDR3 bases: TGTGCCAGCAGCGGGCCGGGGCCTAACTATGGCTACACCTTC. It is translated as CASSGPGPNYGYTF. Using reference TRBV13 and TRBJ1-2 for the parts outside the CDR3, the full variable domain is AAGVIQSPRHLIKEKRETATLKCYPIPRHDTVYWYQQGPGQDPQFLISFYEKMQSDKGSIPDRFSAQQFSDYHSELNMSSLELGDSALYFCASSGPGPNYGYTFGSGTRLTVV.

This clone was counted a few times. The gene calls are TRBV2 and TRBJ1-1; D not certain. The germline V gene encodes CDR1 SNHLY and CDR2 FYNNEI. The CDR3 is 11 amino acids. Deletions cut 6 bases from V and 7 bases from J, with 9 bases between. The CDR3 here is CASSGENEAFF. In DNA form, the CDR3 reads TGTGCCAGCAGCGGAGAGAATGAAGCTTTCTTT.

This CDR3 reads CSQTPLEVEYF. CDR3 DNA sequence: TGCAGTCAGACCCCCTTGGAGGTGGAGTACTTC. The chain employs TRBV20-1 and TRBJ2-7; D perhaps matches TRBD2 (5 bases). Germline V CDR1 and CDR2: DFQATT, SNEGSKA (reference sequence). The germline V and J ends were trimmed by 8 bases and 11 bases, with 19 bases remaining between them. The length of the CDR3 is 11 residues.

The chain employs TRBV7-9 and TRBJ2-5; D is possibly TRBD1 (6 bases). Germline V gives CDR1 SEHNR, CDR2 FQNEAQ (reference sequence). Deletions cut 5 bases from V and 3 bases from J, with 13 bases between. This CDR3 has 14 residues. The CDR3 here is CASSQRDTKETQYF. The CDR3 DNA sequence: TGTGCCAGCAGCCAACGGGACACTAAAGAGACCCAGTACTTC.

This clone was seen only once. V gene TRBV19 combines with J gene TRBJ2-1; a possible D gene is TRBD1 (6 bases). Germline V gene data show CDR1 as LNHDA and CDR2 as SQIVND (reference sequence). V shed 1 base and J shed 6 bases, with 19 bases lying between them. This CDR3 is 17 amino acids long. CDR3 sequence: CASSIGLPGAEGNEQFF. The CDR3 DNA is TGTGCCAGTAGTATAGGTTTGCCAGGGGCAGAGGGCAATGAGCAGTTCTTC. Together with reference TRBV19 and TRBJ2-1, the CDR3 gives the full variable domain: DGGITQSPKYLFRKEGQNVTLSCEQNLNHDAMYWYRQDPGQGLRLIYYSQIVNDFQKGDIAEGYSVSREKKESFPLTVTSAQKNPTAFYLCASSIGLPGAEGNEQFFGPGTRLTVL.

This sequence joins TRBV28 and TRBJ2-7; 9 positions agree with TRBD1. Germline lookup yields CDR1 MDHEN and CDR2 SYDVKM. The CDR3 totals 14 residues. The ends lost 2 bases at V and 3 bases at J; junction bases unmatched: 2. As DNA, the CDR3 is TGTGCCAGCAGTTTACGGGACAGGGACTACGAGCAGTACTTC. It translates to CASSLRDRDYEQYF. Full variable domain (remainder filled in from reference TRBV28 and TRBJ2-7): DVKVTQSSRYLVKRTGEKVFLECVQDMDHENMFWYRQDPGLGLRLIYFSYDVKMKEKGDIPEGYSVSREKKERFSLILESASTNQTSMYLCASSLRDRDYEQYFGPGTRLTVT.

This clone occurred once. The genes are TRBV21-1 and TRBJ1-5. TRBV21-1 is tagged as a pseudogene. CDR3 length: 15 amino acids. The CDR3, as DNA: TGTGCCAGCAATGGTGCGGGGCCGGCAAGGGAGCCCCAGCATTTT. It translates to CASNGAGPAREPQHF.

The genes are TRBV10-3 and TRBJ2-4, with 10 bases fitting TRBD1. Germline V CDR1 and CDR2: ENHRY, SYGVKD. Trimming took 6 bases from V and 7 from J; bases not matched to a gene: 12. The CDR3 consists of 16 residues. The CDR3: CAISEGTGERVNIQYF. DNA of the CDR3: TGTGCCATCAGCGAGGGGACAGGGGAGAGGGTGAACATTCAGTACTTC.

The chain combines TRBV7-9 with TRBJ2-2; no firm D call. Germline CDR1 reads SEHNR; CDR2 reads FQNEAQ (reference sequence). Trimming shortened V by 4 bases and J by 6 bases, and 15 bases separated the two germline ends. The CDR3 has 15 amino acids. CDR3 in DNA: TGTGCCAGCAGCTCTCCGGGCCATAGGTCCGGGGAGCTGTTTTTT. Protein: CASSSPGHRSGELFF.

In the case of this clone: At the DNA level, this CDR3 is encoded by other sequences in the same sample as well. This chain connects TRBV19 to TRBJ2-7; weak D call: TRBD2 (6 bases). Between the trimmed V and J ends, which lost 5 bases and 3 bases, there was a span of 14 bases. The CDR3 extends over 14 amino acids. Germline CDR1 and CDR2: LNHDA and SQIVND (reference sequence). CDR3 nucleotides: TGTGCCAGTAGTGCGGGCCAGGGAGGCTACGAGCAGTACTTC. This sequence encodes CASSAGQGGYEQYF.